One TCR beta chain is described in this entry. Original analysis: Amplification of reference gene primers provided the estimated nucleated cell counts. The data were produced by immunoSEQ multiplex PCR, yet TCRdb's version contains in-frame clones alone and is incomplete. D and trimming come from the DNA, and the V and J calls and clone size come from that table. Among approximately 300,000 clones, under 85% were seen once, and the ten largest hold about 0.9%. The CDR3 has 12 amino acids. Germline CDR1 reads MNHEY; CDR2 reads SVGEGT. Deletions cut 6 bases from V and 3 bases from J, with 9 bases between. These data are taken from a study of blood T cell repertoires in COVID-19. Whole-study context: Acute and convalescent COVID-19 specimens originated in the United States, Italy and Spain. PBMCs, B-cell-depleted T cells, or T cells provided the cDNA or gDNA that made up the material.

This TCR was recovered from a human donor with COVID-19, enrolled during active disease. The donor label of this sample is uncertain. The chain joins TRBV6-2 or TRBV6-3 to TRBJ2-7; D gene ambiguous. Source material: peripheral blood. The CDR3 here is CASSRTGYEQYF. The CDR3 region has the DNA TGTGCCAGCAGCCGAACGGGCTACGAGCAGTACTTC.